These 26 T cell receptor beta chains came from one sample sequenced in a study of cytomegalovirus exposure and HLA in healthy donors. Sequencing was performed with immunoSEQ multiplex PCR; in TCRdb, only in-frame clones are kept and a portion is missing. Of some 210,000 clones detected, about nine tenths appear once; the ten largest clones hold about 2%. Sequenced: PBMCs. The receptors were gathered from a woman younger than 30 in good health and CMV-seropositive.

V is TRBV5-1 and J is TRBJ1-1; 7 positions match TRBD1. With 2 bases clipped from V and 1 base from J, the junction kept 8 bases outside the gene matches. Germline lookup yields CDR1 SGHRS and CDR2 YFSETQ. The CDR3 is 16 amino acids. The CDR3 nucleotides are TGCGCCAGCAGCTTATACGGACAGGTCCAGAACACTGAAGCTTTCTTT. Amino acid sequence: CASSLYGQVQNTEAFF.

The chain couples TRBV28 to TRBJ1-5, with 8 bases matching TRBD1. The CDR3 sequence is 16 residues long. CDR1 is MDHEN and CDR2 is SYDVKM in the germline V gene. With 1 base clipped from V and 8 bases from J, the junction kept 10 bases outside the gene matches. The CDR3 reads CASSLFNPGGREPQHF. For the CDR3, the DNA is TGTGCCAGCAGTTTATTCAATCCAGGGGGCCGGGAGCCCCAGCATTTT. Variable domain in full (rest from reference TRBV28 and TRBJ1-5): DVKVTQSSRYLVKRTGEKVFLECVQDMDHENMFWYRQDPGLGLRLIYFSYDVKMKEKGDIPEGYSVSREKKERFSLILESASTNQTSMYLCASSLFNPGGREPQHFGDGTRLSIL.

This clone was picked up a small number of times. The chain uses TRBV4-2 and TRBJ2-7, with 11 bases aligning to TRBD2. Trimming at V came to 2 bases and at J to 3 bases, leaving 3 bases not matched to a gene. CDR1 and CDR2 from the germline V gene are LGHNA and YNFKEQ. The CDR3 spans 15 residues. The CDR3 sequence: CASSQTLAGVYEQYF. The CDR3 nucleotides read TGTGCCAGCAGCCAAACACTAGCGGGAGTCTACGAGCAGTACTTC.

The chain couples TRBV25-1 to TRBJ2-4, with TRBD2 as a possible D gene (5 bases). Trimming took 3 bases from V and 3 from J, leaving 18 bases between them. The CDR3 runs 17 residues. Germline loops: CDR1 MGHDK, CDR2 SYGVNS. The CDR3 protein is CASSEPFGEFGKNIQYF. The CDR3 nucleotides are TGTGCCAGCAGTGAGCCCTTCGGGGAATTCGGCAAAAACATTCAGTACTTC.

J is TRBJ1-3 and V is TRBV27; TRBD1 might be the D (6 bases). Germline values: CDR1 MNHEY, CDR2 SMNVEV (reference sequence). The V and J ends lost 3 bases and 0 bases respectively, with 9 bases between them. CDR3 length: 15 amino acids. DNA for the CDR3: TGTGCCAGCAGTTTCAGGGGATACTCTGGAAACACCATATATTTT. It encodes CASSFRGYSGNTIYF.

This chain links TRBV4-1 with TRBJ1-3; unclear D gene. CDR3 length: 14 amino acids. V was pared by 4 bases and J by 4 bases, with 11 bases between. Germline values: CDR1 MGHRA, CDR2 YSYEKL. CDR3 in amino acids: CASSLPGSGNTIYF. In DNA form, the CDR3 reads TGCGCCAGCAGCCTCCCGGGATCGGGAAACACCATATATTTT.

This chain joins TRBV27 and TRBJ2-2, with D possibly matching TRBD1 (5 bases). Trimming cost V 6 bases and J 1 base, with 9 bases left between them. CDR3 size: 14 residues. The germline V gene has CDR1 MNHEY and CDR2 SMNVEV (reference sequence). CDR3 coding DNA: TGTGCCAGCAGGTCCGGACAGAACACCGGGGAGCTGTTTTTT. Its protein is CASRSGQNTGELFF.

The count of this clone is one. The chain recombines TRBV27 with TRBJ2-1; 12 bases align to TRBD2. Germline-derived CDR1 and CDR2 are MNHEY and SMNVEV (reference sequence). The CDR3 covers 16 residues. The J segment lost 6 bases and the V segment lost 5 bases, leaving 8 bases of the junction unmatched. CDR3 in amino acids: CASSVLGTSGRNEQFF. The CDR3 DNA is TGTGCCAGCAGTGTGCTAGGGACTAGCGGGCGCAATGAGCAGTTCTTC.

The chain carries TRBV28 and TRBJ1-1; D remains ambiguous. The CDR3 extends over 13 amino acids. The ends were cut back, 2 bases at V and 5 bases at J, with 9 bases in the middle. Germline values: CDR1 MDHEN, CDR2 SYDVKM. The CDR3 is CASSLRSMTEAFF. As DNA, the CDR3 is TGTGCCAGCAGTTTACGCTCTATGACTGAAGCTTTCTTT.

The chain recombines TRBV2 with TRBJ1-5; TRBD1 matches at 7 bases. The V segment lost 4 bases and the J segment 5 bases; nucleotides outside the gene matches: 8. This CDR3 contains 15 residues. CDR1 and CDR2 (germline): SNHLY, FYNNEI. DNA of the CDR3: TGTGCCAGCAGTGTGGAACAGGGGATTCATCAGCCCCAGCATTTT. Amino acid sequence: CASSVEQGIHQPQHF.

The J gene is TRBJ2-1, the V gene TRBV25-1, with D tentatively TRBD1 (6 bases). CDR1 and CDR2 (germline): MGHDK, SYGVNS. Trimming left V 0 bases short and J 4 bases short, with 16 bases between. The CDR3 is 17 amino acids. The CDR3 is CASSEYSPRGPYNEQFF. The CDR3 DNA follows: TGTGCCAGCAGTGAATATTCCCCCAGGGGACCTTACAATGAGCAGTTCTTC.

The chain carries TRBV7-2 and TRBJ2-2, with 9 nucleotides matching TRBD2. There are 17 residues in the CDR3. Germline trimming cut 5 bases from V and 6 bases from J; bases unmatched to any gene: 13. Germline values: CDR1 SGHTA, CDR2 FQGNSA. The CDR3, as DNA: TGTGCCAGCAGCGATAAGGTTGGCCTAGCGGGATCCGGGGAGCTGTTTTTT. Translated: CASSDKVGLAGSGELFF.

The chain combines TRBV5-1 with TRBJ2-5, with TRBD1 identical over 7 bases. Germline-derived CDR1 and CDR2 are SGHRS and YFSETQ. The CDR3 is 14 residues long. J lost 5 bases, V lost 4 bases, and 8 bases had no gene match. Here the CDR3 DNA reads TGCGCCAGCAGCACCGGGACAGCCGGGGAGACCCAGTACTTC. Its translation is CASSTGTAGETQYF.

The rearrangement uses TRBV16 and TRBJ2-7; TRBD2 agrees at 8 bases. Germline loops: CDR1 KGHSY, CDR2 FQNENV. V dropped 2 bases and J dropped 7; count of bases not matched to a gene: 4. CDR3 length: 13 residues. This CDR3 reads CASSQAGGREQYF. CDR3 DNA: TGTGCCAGCAGCCAAGCGGGAGGTCGAGAGCAGTACTTC.

The gene calls are TRBV5-4 and TRBJ1-2; TRBD1 is a possible D gene (5 bases). V gave up 3 bases and J gave up 8 bases, with 17 bases separating them. This CDR3 contains 14 residues. The germline V gene encodes CDR1 SGHNT and CDR2 YYREEE (reference sequence). The CDR3 reads CASSSGGQTEGYTF. The DNA for the CDR3 is TGTGCCAGCAGCTCGGGAGGGCAGACAGAGGGCTACACCTTC.

The rearrangement uses TRBV27 and TRBJ2-1; tentative D call: TRBD2 (6 bases). Between the trimmed V and J ends, which lost 7 bases and 0 bases, there was a span of 19 bases. The CDR3 runs to 17 residues. Germline loops: CDR1 MNHEY, CDR2 SMNVEV (reference sequence). The DNA of the CDR3 is TGTGCCAGCATTACCGCGGGACCAGTCAGCTCCTACAATGAGCAGTTCTTC. Its protein product is CASITAGPVSSYNEQFF.

This chain connects TRBV5-6 to TRBJ1-5, with D maybe TRBD1 (5 bases). CDR3 size: 15 residues. Germline CDR1 and CDR2: SGHDT and YYEEEE. Deletions cut 4 bases from V and 6 bases from J, with 17 bases between. The CDR3 DNA follows: TGTGCCAGCAGCAGTGGGGGGTCCGTTGTTCAGCCCCAGCATTTT. As protein: CASSSGGSVVQPQHF. The full variable domain, completed using reference TRBV5-6 and TRBJ1-5, is DAGVTQSPTHLIKTRGQQVTLRCSPKSGHDTVSWYQQALGQGPQFIFQYYEEEERQRGNFPDRFSGHQFPNYSSELNVNALLLGDSALYLCASSSGGSVVQPQHFGDGTRLSIL.

V and J are TRBV11-2 and TRBJ1-1; D call uncertain. CDR1 is SGHAT, CDR2 FQNNGV, per germline. V dropped 1 base and J dropped 1 base, with 4 bases sitting between them. This CDR3 has 13 amino acids. The CDR3 spells CASSLARNTEAFF. DNA of the CDR3: TGTGCCAGCAGCTTAGCCAGGAACACTGAAGCTTTCTTT.

The chain links TRBV7-8 to TRBJ1-2; tentative D call: TRBD1 (5 bases). Trimming shortened V by 1 base and J by 8 bases, and 17 bases separated the two germline ends. The CDR3 has 15 residues. Germline-derived CDR1 and CDR2 are SGHVS and FQNEAQ. The CDR3 nucleotides are TGTGCCAGCAGCTTAGAAGCCGGGGGAGGGGTCGGCTACACCTTC. This encodes CASSLEAGGGVGYTF.

V gene TRBV21-1 combines with J gene TRBJ1-5; TRBD1, as called in the table, went unchecked against the DNA. TRBV21-1 is marked as a pseudogene. The CDR3 totals 21 residues. For the CDR3, the DNA is TGTGCCAGCAGATGTCCCTCCGAAGGACAGGGGGCCCTCCTCGGCAATCAGCCCCAGCATTTT. Amino acids: CASRCPSEGQGALLGNQPQHF.

The rearrangement links TRBV28 to TRBJ2-3; 11 nucleotides align to TRBD2. The CDR3 covers 16 residues. V shed 6 bases and J 5 bases; nucleotides not matched to a gene: 10. In germline, CDR1 is MDHEN, CDR2 SYDVKM. The CDR3 spells CASRPLLAGAEDTQYF. In DNA, the CDR3 is TGTGCCAGCAGACCTCTACTAGCGGGAGCCGAAGATACGCAGTATTTT. Full variable domain (remainder filled in from reference TRBV28 and TRBJ2-3): DVKVTQSSRYLVKRTGEKVFLECVQDMDHENMFWYRQDPGLGLRLIYFSYDVKMKEKGDIPEGYSVSREKKERFSLILESASTNQTSMYLCASRPLLAGAEDTQYFGPGTRLTVL.

The gene calls are TRBV30 and TRBJ1-1; 7 bases map to TRBD1. Germline lookup yields CDR1 GTSNPN and CDR2 SVGIG (reference sequence). With V trimmed by 8 bases and J by 5 bases, 11 bases remained unmatched. The CDR3 is 13 residues long. CDR3 amino acids: CARQKTGLTEAFF. The CDR3 DNA sequence: TGTGCCCGACAAAAGACAGGGCTGACTGAAGCTTTCTTT.

V gene TRBV10-3 combines with J gene TRBJ1-1; 9 bases agree with TRBD1. The V and J ends lost 1 base and 7 bases, in that order; junction bases with no gene match: 4. Germline V CDR1 and CDR2: ENHRY, SYGVKD. CDR3 length: 14 amino acids. CDR3 protein: CAISEWTGAGEAFF. The CDR3 DNA sequence: TGTGCCATCAGTGAGTGGACAGGGGCGGGTGAAGCTTTCTTT.

A word on this clone: Distinct nucleotide sequences in the sample also encode this CDR3. The rearrangement joins TRBV4-1 to TRBJ1-1, with a tentative D call TRBD1 (5 bases). From germline, CDR1 is MGHRA and CDR2 YSYEKL. CDR3 size: 14 residues. V gave up 1 base and J gave up 1 base, with 7 bases separating them. CDR3 in amino acids: CASSQVRGNTEAFF. DNA of the CDR3: TGCGCCAGCAGCCAAGTTAGGGGGAACACTGAAGCTTTCTTT.

Only one count was recorded for this clone. The chain recombines TRBV28 with TRBJ2-7, with D uncertain. V lost 4 bases and J lost 7, with 8 bases in between. The CDR3 is 11 residues long. The germline V gene encodes CDR1 MDHEN and CDR2 SYDVKM. The CDR3 region has the DNA TGTGCCAGCAGTTCTCGGTGGGAGCAGTACTTC. This sequence encodes CASSSRWEQYF.

CDR3 sequence: CASSEWNLRAYNEQFF. In nucleotides, the CDR3 is TGTGCCAGCAGTGAATGGAACCTACGGGCCTACAATGAGCAGTTCTTC. The genes are TRBV25-1 and TRBJ2-1; D remains unclear. There are 16 residues in the CDR3. Germline lookup yields CDR1 MGHDK and CDR2 SYGVNS. Deletions cut 1 base from V and 2 bases from J, with 12 bases between.